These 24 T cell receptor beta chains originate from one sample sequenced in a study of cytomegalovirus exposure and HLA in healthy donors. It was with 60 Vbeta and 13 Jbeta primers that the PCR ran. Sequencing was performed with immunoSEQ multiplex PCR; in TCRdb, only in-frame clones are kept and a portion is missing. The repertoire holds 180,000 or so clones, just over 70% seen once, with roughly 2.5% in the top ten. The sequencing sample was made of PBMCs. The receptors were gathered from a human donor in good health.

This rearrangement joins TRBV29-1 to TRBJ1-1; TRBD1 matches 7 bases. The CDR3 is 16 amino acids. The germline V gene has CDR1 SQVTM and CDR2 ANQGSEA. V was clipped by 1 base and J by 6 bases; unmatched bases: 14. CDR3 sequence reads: CSVEVLRGRGSSEAFF. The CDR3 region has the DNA TGCAGCGTTGAAGTTTTGCGGGGCAGGGGGAGCTCTGAAGCTTTCTTT.

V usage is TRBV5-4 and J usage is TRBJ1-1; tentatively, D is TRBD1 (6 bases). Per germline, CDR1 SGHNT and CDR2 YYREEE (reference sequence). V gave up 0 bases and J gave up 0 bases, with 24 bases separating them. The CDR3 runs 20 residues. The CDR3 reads CASSLGAGALGVGLNTEAFF. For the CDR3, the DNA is TGTGCCAGCAGCTTGGGAGCGGGGGCGCTAGGAGTTGGCTTGAACACTGAAGCTTTCTTT.

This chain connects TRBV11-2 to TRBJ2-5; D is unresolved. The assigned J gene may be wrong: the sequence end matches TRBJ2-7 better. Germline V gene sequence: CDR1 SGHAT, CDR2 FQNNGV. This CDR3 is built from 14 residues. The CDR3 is CASSLDPALYEQYF. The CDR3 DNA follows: TGTGCCAGCAGCTTAGACCCAGCGCTCTACGAGCAGTACTTC.

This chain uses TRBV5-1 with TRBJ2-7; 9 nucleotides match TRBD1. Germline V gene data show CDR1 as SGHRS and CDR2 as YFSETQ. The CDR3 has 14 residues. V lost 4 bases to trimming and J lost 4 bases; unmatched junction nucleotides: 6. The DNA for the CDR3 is TGCGCCAGCAGCCCCGGGACAGGGCATTACGAGCAGTACTTC. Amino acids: CASSPGTGHYEQYF.

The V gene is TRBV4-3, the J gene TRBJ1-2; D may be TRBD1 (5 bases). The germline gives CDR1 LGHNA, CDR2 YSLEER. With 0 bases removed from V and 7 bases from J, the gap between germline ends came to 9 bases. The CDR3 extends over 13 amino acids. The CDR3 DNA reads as TGCGCCAGCAGCCAAGATCTGGGGGGTGGCTACACCTTC. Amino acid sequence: CASSQDLGGGYTF.

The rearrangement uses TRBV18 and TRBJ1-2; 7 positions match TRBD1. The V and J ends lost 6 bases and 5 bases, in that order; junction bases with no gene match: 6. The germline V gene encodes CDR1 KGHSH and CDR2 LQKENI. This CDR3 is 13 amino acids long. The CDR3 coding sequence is TGTGCCAGCTCCCACCGGGACAGTTATGGCTACACCTTC. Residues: CASSHRDSYGYTF.

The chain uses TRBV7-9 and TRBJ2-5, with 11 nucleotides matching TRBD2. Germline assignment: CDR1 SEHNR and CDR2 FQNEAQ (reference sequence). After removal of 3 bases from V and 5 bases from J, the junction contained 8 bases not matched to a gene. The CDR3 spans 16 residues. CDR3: CASSFTLAGVRETQYF. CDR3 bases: TGTGCCAGCAGCTTTACACTAGCGGGGGTCCGCGAGACCCAGTACTTC.

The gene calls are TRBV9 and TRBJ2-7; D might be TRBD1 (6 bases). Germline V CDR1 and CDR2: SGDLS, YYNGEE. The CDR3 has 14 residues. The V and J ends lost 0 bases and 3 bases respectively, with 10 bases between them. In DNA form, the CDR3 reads TGTGCCAGCAGCGTAGGGTACAGGGACTACGAGCAGTACTTC. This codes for CASSVGYRDYEQYF. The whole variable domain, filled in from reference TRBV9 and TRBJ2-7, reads DSGVTQTPKHLITATGQRVTLRCSPRSGDLSVYWYQQSLDQGLQFLIQYYNGEERAKGNILERFSAQQFPDLHSELNLSSLELGDSALYFCASSVGYRDYEQYFGPGTRLTVT.

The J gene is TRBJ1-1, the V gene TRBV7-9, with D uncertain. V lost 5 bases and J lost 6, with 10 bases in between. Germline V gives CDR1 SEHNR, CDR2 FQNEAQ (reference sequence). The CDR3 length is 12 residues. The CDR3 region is CASSPPVAEAFF. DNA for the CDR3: TGTGCCAGCAGCCCGCCGGTGGCTGAAGCTTTCTTT.

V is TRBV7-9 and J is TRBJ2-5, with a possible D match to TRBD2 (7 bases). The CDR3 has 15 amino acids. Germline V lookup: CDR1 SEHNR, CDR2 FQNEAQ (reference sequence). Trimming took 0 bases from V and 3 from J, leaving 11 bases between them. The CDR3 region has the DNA TGTGCCAGCAGCTTAGCCGGGGGGCCTAAAGAGACCCAGTACTTC. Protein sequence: CASSLAGGPKETQYF.

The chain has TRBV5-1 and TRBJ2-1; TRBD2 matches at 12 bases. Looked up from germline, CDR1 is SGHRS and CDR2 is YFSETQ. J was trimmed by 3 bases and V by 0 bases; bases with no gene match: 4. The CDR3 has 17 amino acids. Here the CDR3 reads CASSLVASGGVYNEQFF. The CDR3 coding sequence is TGCGCCAGCAGCTTGGTAGCTAGCGGGGGGGTCTACAATGAGCAGTTCTTC.

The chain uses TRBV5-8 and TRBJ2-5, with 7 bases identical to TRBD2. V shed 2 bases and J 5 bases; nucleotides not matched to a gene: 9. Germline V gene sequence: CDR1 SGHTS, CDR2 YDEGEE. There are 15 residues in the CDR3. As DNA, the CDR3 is TGTGCCAGCAGCTTCGTCGTTAGCGGGCGGGAGACCCAGTACTTC. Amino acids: CASSFVVSGRETQYF.

CDR3 residues: CASSLAGPSNQPQHF. The CDR3, as DNA: TGTGCCAGCAGCTTGGCAGGGCCGAGCAATCAGCCCCAGCATTTT. The chain is built from TRBV5-8 and TRBJ1-5; perhaps TRBD1 as D (5 bases). Germline CDR1 and CDR2: SGHTS and YDEGEE. The CDR3 is 15 residues long. V dropped 0 bases and J dropped 1 base, with 8 bases sitting between them. The full variable domain, in which reference TRBV5-8 and TRBJ1-5 provide the parts outside the CDR3, is EAGVTQSPTHLIKTRGQQATLRCSPISGHTSVYWYQQALGLGLQFLLWYDEGEERNRGNFPPRFSGRQFPNYSSELNVNALELEDSALYLCASSLAGPSNQPQHFGDGTRLSIL.

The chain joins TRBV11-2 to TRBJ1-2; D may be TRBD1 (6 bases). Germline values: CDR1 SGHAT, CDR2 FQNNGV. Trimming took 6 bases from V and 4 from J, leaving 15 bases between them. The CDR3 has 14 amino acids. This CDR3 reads CASSYNRESYGYTF. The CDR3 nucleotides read TGTGCCAGCAGTTATAACAGGGAAAGCTATGGCTACACCTTC. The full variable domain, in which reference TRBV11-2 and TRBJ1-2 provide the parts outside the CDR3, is EAGVAQSPRYKIIEKRQSVAFWCNPISGHATLYWYQQILGQGPKLLIQFQNNGVVDDSQLPKDRFSAERLKGVDSTLKIQPAKLEDSAVYLCASSYNRESYGYTFGSGTRLTVV.

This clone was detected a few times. CDR3 DNA sequence: TGTGCCTGGAGTACCCTCGACAGTAGCGGCACCCTCCACTTT. It codes for CAWSTLDSSGTLHF. The rearrangement joins TRBV30 to TRBJ1-6; tentative D call: TRBD1 (5 bases). With 2 bases removed from V and 14 bases from J, the gap between germline ends came to 19 bases. Per the germline V gene, CDR1 is GTSNPN and CDR2 is SVGIG (reference sequence). The CDR3 length is 14 residues.

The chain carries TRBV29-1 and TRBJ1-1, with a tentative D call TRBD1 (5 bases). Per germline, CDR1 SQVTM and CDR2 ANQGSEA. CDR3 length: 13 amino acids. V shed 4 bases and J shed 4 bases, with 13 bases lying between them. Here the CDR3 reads CSVAGDWGTEAFF. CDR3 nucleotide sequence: TGCAGCGTTGCGGGGGATTGGGGCACTGAAGCTTTCTTT.

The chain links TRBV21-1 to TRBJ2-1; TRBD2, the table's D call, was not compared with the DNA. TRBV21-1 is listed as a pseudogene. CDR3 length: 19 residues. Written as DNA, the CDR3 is TGTGCCAGCAGTCACAAACTCGCGGCGGGGGAGGTCCCCTACAATGAGCAGTTCTTC. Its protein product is CASSHKLAAGEVPYNEQFF.

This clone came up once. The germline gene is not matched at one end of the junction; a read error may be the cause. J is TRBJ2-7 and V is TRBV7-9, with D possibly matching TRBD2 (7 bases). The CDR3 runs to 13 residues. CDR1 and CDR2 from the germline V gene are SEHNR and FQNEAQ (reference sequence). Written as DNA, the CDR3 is TGTTCCAGCAGGGGAGGGGAGGCCTACGAGCAGTACTTC. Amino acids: CSSRGGEAYEQYF.

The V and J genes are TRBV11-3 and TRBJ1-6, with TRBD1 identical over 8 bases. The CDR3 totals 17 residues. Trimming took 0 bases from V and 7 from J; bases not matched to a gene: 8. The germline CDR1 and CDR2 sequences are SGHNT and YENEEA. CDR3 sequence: CASSLDLTWTGNSPLHF. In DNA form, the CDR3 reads TGTGCCAGCAGCTTAGACTTGACCTGGACAGGGAATTCACCCCTCCACTTT.

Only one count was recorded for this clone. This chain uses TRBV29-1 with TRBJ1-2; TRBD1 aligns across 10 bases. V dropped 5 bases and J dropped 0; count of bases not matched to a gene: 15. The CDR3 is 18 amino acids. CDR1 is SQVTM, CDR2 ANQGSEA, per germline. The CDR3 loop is CSVLPAGTGVNTNYGYTF. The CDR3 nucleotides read TGCAGCGTTCTTCCGGCCGGGACAGGGGTTAATACTAACTATGGCTACACCTTC.

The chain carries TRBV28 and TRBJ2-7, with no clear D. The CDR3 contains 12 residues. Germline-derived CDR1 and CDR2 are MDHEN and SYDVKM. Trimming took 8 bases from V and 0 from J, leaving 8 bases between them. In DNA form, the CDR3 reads TGTGCCAGCGACACGAGCTCCTACGAGCAGTACTTC. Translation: CASDTSSYEQYF.

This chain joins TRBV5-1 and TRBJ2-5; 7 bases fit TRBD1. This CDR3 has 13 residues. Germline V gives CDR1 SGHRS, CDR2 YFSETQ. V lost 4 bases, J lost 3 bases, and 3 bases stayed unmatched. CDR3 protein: CASSLDRKETQYF. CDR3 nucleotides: TGCGCCAGCAGCCTGGACAGGAAAGAGACCCAGTACTTC.

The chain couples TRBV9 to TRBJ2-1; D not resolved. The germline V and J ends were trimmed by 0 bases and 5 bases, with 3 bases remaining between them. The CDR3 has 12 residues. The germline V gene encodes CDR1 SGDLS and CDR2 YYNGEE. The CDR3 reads CASSVVNNEQFF. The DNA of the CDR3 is TGTGCCAGCAGCGTAGTAAACAATGAGCAGTTCTTC.

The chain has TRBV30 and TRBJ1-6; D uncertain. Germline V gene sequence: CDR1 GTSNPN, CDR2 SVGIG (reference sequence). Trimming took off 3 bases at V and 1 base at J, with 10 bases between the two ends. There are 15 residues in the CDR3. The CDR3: CAWRVGGSYNSPLHF. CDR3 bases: TGTGCCTGGAGAGTAGGAGGGTCCTATAATTCACCCCTCCACTTT.